Listed here are 14 T cell receptor beta chains from one sample, sequenced in a study of cytotoxic CD8 clonotypes in ibrutinib-treated CLL. Only in-frame clones appear in the TCRdb table, and some are missing; sequencing was by immunoSEQ multiplex PCR. The sample consists of about 200,000 clones, over 65% of them appearing once. Sequencing was performed on PBMCs, taken after 12 months of ibrutinib treatment. Source of these receptors: a human donor with chronic lymphocytic leukemia.

The chain has TRBV2 and TRBJ2-7; 9 bases fit TRBD1. This CDR3 spans 13 amino acids. Trimming removed 6 bases from V and 2 bases from J; junction bases left unmatched: 2. Germline CDR1 reads SNHLY; CDR2 reads FYNNEI. For the CDR3, the DNA is TGTGCCAGCAGAGGGACAGGGACCTACGAGCAGTACTTC. It encodes CASRGTGTYEQYF.

The sample holds a few counts of this clone. The chain has TRBV25-1 and TRBJ2-3, with TRBD2 matching over 7 bases. After removal of 0 bases from V and 9 bases from J, the junction contained 3 bases not matched to a gene. In germline, CDR1 is MGHDK, CDR2 SYGVNS. The CDR3 length is 13 residues. Written as DNA, the CDR3 is TGTGCCAGCAGTGAATACGGCGGGAGAACGCAGTATTTT. It yields the protein CASSEYGGRTQYF.

In its sample, this clone was seen a few times. The CDR3 is CASSPGPSREAFF. The CDR3 DNA reads as TGTGCCAGCTCACCCGGTCCCAGCAGAGAAGCTTTCTTT. The chain has TRBV18 and TRBJ1-1, with no clear D. Germline CDR1 KGHSH, CDR2 LQKENI. CDR3 length equals 13 residues. Trimming took 3 bases from V and 8 from J, leaving 13 bases between them.

The V gene is TRBV4-3, the J gene TRBJ2-1, with D perhaps assigned TRBD1 or TRBD2 (5 bases each). V was clipped by 0 bases and J by 9 bases, with 15 bases between them. Germline CDR1 is LGHNA and CDR2 is YSLEER. This CDR3 contains 15 residues. The DNA for the CDR3 is TGCGCCAGCAGCCAAGATTGGGGGATTTGGGGTGAGCAGTTCTTC. Protein product: CASSQDWGIWGEQFF.

The CDR3 spells CASSPLGSDSYGYTF. CDR3 nucleotides: TGTGCCAGCTCACCACTAGGGTCGGACAGCTATGGCTACACCTTC. V gene TRBV18 combines with J gene TRBJ1-2, with D possibly being TRBD1 (6 bases). Germline V gene sequence: CDR1 KGHSH, CDR2 LQKENI. The CDR3 runs 15 residues. V was shortened by 1 base and J by 4 bases, with 13 bases between the two germline ends.

V is TRBV4-1 and J is TRBJ2-1, with a possible D match to TRBD2 (5 bases). The V end was cut by 0 bases, the J end by 9 bases, with 9 bases between. The CDR3 has 13 amino acids. In germline, CDR1 is MGHRA, CDR2 YSYEKL. The CDR3 region is CASSQDTGIEQFF. In DNA form, the CDR3 reads TGCGCCAGCAGCCAAGATACGGGGATTGAGCAGTTCTTC.

This chain joins TRBV9 and TRBJ2-1, with D possibly being TRBD1 (5 bases). The CDR3 totals 16 residues. Germline assignment: CDR1 SGDLS and CDR2 YYNGEE. V was cut by 0 bases and J by 0 bases, with 10 bases left in between. CDR3 sequence (DNA): TGTGCCAGCAGCGTAGCCAGCGACAGCTCCTACAATGAGCAGTTCTTC. Amino acid sequence: CASSVASDSSYNEQFF.

Written as DNA, the CDR3 is TGTGCCAGCAGCTTCCTCTACGAGCAGTACTTC. It codes for CASSFLYEQYF. The chain is built from TRBV7-2 and TRBJ2-7; D is unresolved. Deletions cut 3 bases from V and 3 bases from J, with 3 bases between. The CDR3 has 11 residues. Germline assignment: CDR1 SGHTA and CDR2 FQGNSA.

This chain joins TRBV7-2 and TRBJ2-7; D is possibly TRBD2 (6 bases). Trimming shortened V by 5 bases and J by 2 bases, and 13 bases separated the two germline ends. The CDR3 loop spans 14 amino acids. Germline V gene sequence: CDR1 SGHTA, CDR2 FQGNSA. CDR3 loop: CASSPERVTYEQYF. The CDR3 coding sequence is TGTGCCAGCAGCCCCGAGCGGGTGACCTACGAGCAGTACTTC.

This clone has only a few counts. The CDR3: CASSVTGGVGQPQHF. CDR3 nucleotide sequence: TGTGCCAGCAGCGTTACAGGGGGCGTGGGTCAGCCCCAGCATTTT. J is TRBJ1-5 and V is TRBV6-1; 9 bases fit TRBD1. This CDR3 has 15 residues. Germline lookup yields CDR1 MNHNS and CDR2 SASEGT. V gave up 6 bases and J gave up 6 bases; unmatched junction bases: 9.

V usage is TRBV7-3 and J usage is TRBJ1-2; D perhaps matches TRBD1 (5 bases). The V gene's germline CDR1 is SGHTA and CDR2 FQGTGA. This CDR3 contains 13 residues. V was pared by 5 bases and J by 8 bases, with 15 bases between. The CDR3 DNA is TGTGCCAGCAGCGACCTGGGACGTCGCGGCTACACCTTC. Translating gives CASSDLGRRGYTF.

This rearrangement joins TRBV2 to TRBJ1-5, with 7 positions matching TRBD1. There are 15 residues in the CDR3. The junction had 7 bases not matched to a gene; V was cut back by 7 bases and J by 1 base. CDR1 SNHLY and CDR2 FYNNEI come from the germline V gene. The CDR3 bases are TGTGCCAGCACACGACAGGGAGGGAGCAATCAGCCCCAGCATTTT. Protein: CASTRQGGSNQPQHF.

In its sample, this clone was seen many times. This chain connects TRBV5-1 to TRBJ1-2; 9 positions agree with TRBD1. The CDR3 spans 14 residues. Germline CDR1 reads SGHRS; CDR2 reads YFSETQ. Germline trimming cut 4 bases from V and 7 bases from J; bases unmatched to any gene: 8. The CDR3 spells CASSMGTGYGGYTF. CDR3 DNA: TGCGCCAGCAGCATGGGGACAGGGTACGGTGGCTACACCTTC.

This clone has more than one count but fewer than ten. The genes are TRBV7-8 and TRBJ1-2; D call uncertain. V gave up 3 bases and J gave up 5 bases, with 1 base separating them. Germline-derived CDR1 and CDR2 are SGHVS and FQNEAQ. The CDR3 covers 10 residues. CDR3 sequence (DNA): TGTGCCAGCAGCTTGTATGGCTACACCTTC. Amino acid sequence: CASSLYGYTF.